Listed below are T cell receptor beta chains from one sample, sequenced in a study of T-cell reconstitution after alpha-beta-depleted transplantation in children. Using its own MiXCR run on the PCR reads, TCRdb lists one record per CDR3 protein. Of approximately 500,000 distinct CDR3 sequences in the sample, roughly a tenth were seen once. The source was PBMCs, collected before TCRalphabeta/CD19-depleted stem cell transplant. All receptors derive from a child between 2 and 9 years old with inherited bone marrow failure, due to receive a stem cell transplant. The CDR3 runs from the conserved cysteine through the conserved F or W. The D gene is left open where the match is weak. The size field is filled for only some rows; it gives once, few, many or a size class.

cdr3_aa cdr3_nt v_call cdr3_length clone_size j_call d_call
CASSPGQGKSLQDNEQFF TGTGCCAGCAGTCCCGGACAGGGAAAATCCCTTCAGGACAATGAGCAGTTCTTC TRBV28 18 many TRBJ2-1 TRBD1
CASSLGVRYEQYF TGTGCCAGCAGCTTAGGAGTCCGCTACGAGCAGTACTTC TRBV7-2 13 many TRBJ2-7 NA
CASRSGRTTGVLGYTF TGTGCCAGCAGGTCGGGCCGGACAACAGGGGTCCTAGGCTACACCTTC TRBV12-3/TRBV12-4 16 many TRBJ1-2 TRBD1
CASSELDSEQYF TGTGCCAGCAGCGAATTAGATTCGGAGCAGTACTTC TRBV21-1 12 many TRBJ2-7 NA
CASSAGGAGWNTEAFF TGTGCCAGCAGCGCGGGGGGGGCCGGTTGGAACACTGAAGCTTTCTTT TRBV6-2/TRBV6-3 16 many TRBJ1-1 NA
CASSKTGAVSSGANVLTF TGTGCCAGCAGTAAGACAGGGGCGGTTAGCTCTGGGGCCAACGTCCTGACTTTC TRBV6-1 18 NA TRBJ2-6 TRBD1
CSAREYITDTQYF TGCAGTGCTAGGGAGTATATCACAGATACGCAGTATTTT TRBV20-1 13 many TRBJ2-3 NA
CASRGGGPSSTDTQYF TGTGCCAGCAGGGGAGGGGGGCCTTCTAGCACAGATACGCAGTATTTT TRBV12-3/TRBV12-4 16 few TRBJ2-3 NA
CSVELGGRATDTQYF TGCAGCGTTGAATTGGGCGGGAGGGCCACAGATACGCAGTATTTT TRBV29-1 15 many TRBJ2-3 TRBD2
CASSQSGGRSSYNEQFF TGCGCCAGCAGCCAATCTGGTGGGCGGTCCTCCTACAATGAGCAGTTCTTC TRBV4-1 17 many TRBJ2-1 NA
CASSSQDRGYNEQFF TGTGCCAGCAGTTCTCAGGACAGGGGTTACAATGAGCAGTTCTTC TRBV7-2 15 many TRBJ2-1 TRBD1
CASSPYRTYYEQYF TGTGCCAGCAGCCCCTACCGGACATACTACGAGCAGTACTTC TRBV5-6 14 NA TRBJ2-7 NA
CASSSTSASYNEQFF TGTGCCAGCAGCTCGACTAGCGCCTCCTACAATGAGCAGTTCTTC TRBV5-4 15 NA TRBJ2-1 TRBD2
CASSLERDRASEQYF TGCGCCAGCAGCTTGGAAAGGGACAGGGCGTCCGAGCAGTACTTC TRBV5-1 15 many TRBJ2-7 TRBD1
CSATGGIYEQYF TGCAGCGCTACAGGGGGAATCTACGAGCAGTACTTC TRBV20-1 12 many TRBJ2-7 TRBD1
CASSQDDGEGQETQYF TGCGCCAGCAGCCAAGATGACGGGGAGGGCCAAGAGACCCAGTACTTC TRBV4-3 16 many TRBJ2-5 TRBD2
CASSQDTARRVPQYF TGCGCCAGCAGCCAAGATACAGCCCGGAGGGTCCCGCAGTATTTT TRBV4-3 15 NA TRBJ2-3 NA
CASSYLRTREGTTDTQYF TGTGCCAGCAGTTATTTGAGGACGCGGGAGGGGACCACAGATACGCAGTATTTT TRBV6-2/TRBV6-3 18 many TRBJ2-3 TRBD2
CASSQEVGRTDTQYF TGTGCCAGCAGCCAAGAGGTCGGCCGCACAGATACGCAGTATTTT TRBV4-2 15 many TRBJ2-3 NA
CASSYAGGSHNEQFF TGTGCCAGCAGTTACGCCGGCGGGAGCCACAATGAGCAGTTCTTC TRBV6-5 15 many TRBJ2-1 TRBD2